The text below deals with one T cell receptor (beta chain). This clonotype was recorded at least ten times. Its antigen has not been determined. Base qualities are not recorded, but no much larger clone differs from it by a single base. For CDR1 and CDR2, the germline V gene lists MNHEY and SVGAGI. Trimming takes 0 bases from V and 5 bases from J, and the germline ends sit 7 bases apart. The CDR3 covers 13 residues, taking in both the cysteine and the phenylalanine. The kept DNA is CDR3 alone, 39 bases in frame from the first base. The sample comes from a study of spatial heterogeneity in lung cancer (dated by TCRdb to about 2019). Context from the whole study: Beta-chain transcripts were consistently detected in greater numbers than alpha-chain transcripts, which likely reflected higher beta-chain transcript abundance. Nonsynonymous mutation counts, determined by whole-exome sequencing of tumor tissue, were related to features of the TCR repertoire. In tumor regions, TCR transcript counts showed a strong correlation with a T cell transcriptional module score derived from matched bulk RNA-seq. In the raw uncorrected reads, each unique combination of TCR and UMI appeared more than ten times on average. At surgery, hundreds of tumor regions, roughly 62 matched nontumor lung samples and 56 PBMC samples were TCR-sequenced for both alpha and beta chains. In non-small cell lung cancer, the study made a quantitative comparison of TCR alpha and beta repertoires among multiple tumor regions, matched nontumor lung and blood.

The research as a whole found: The tumor nonsynonymous mutation count correlated with the number of expanded intratumoral alpha and beta TCRs. Confirming at a functional level the hypothesis that regional TCRs recognize regional mutations was considered to require additional single-cell paired TCR alpha and beta sequencing. TCR-seq coverage of tumor T cells was estimated at only around 7% for alpha chains and 11% to 15% for beta chains. Counts of ubiquitous and regional expanded TCRs correlated with counts of ubiquitous and regional nonsynonymous mutations, respectively.

The library came from 5' RACE. Sequencing used a NextSeq 500. To allow correction of PCR and sequencing errors, the TCR library protocol tagged every TCR cDNA molecule with a unique molecular identifier. Per the original workflow: TCR identification, UMI-based error correction and CDR3 extraction were performed with Decombinator tools. TCRs above a frequency of 2 per 1,000, corresponding to the top 1% of the tumor frequency distribution, were defined as expanded. Expanded tumor TCRs statistically deemed absent (corrected P<0.05) from at least one tumor region were classed as regional, and all other expanded tumor TCRs were classed as ubiquitous. Renyi diversity was computed with the R vegan package after each repertoire had been subsampled 100 times to 5,000 TCRs. CDR3 similarity networks were built from amino acid triplet string-kernel similarity, connecting CDR3s with pairwise similarity above 0.82. TCRdb trimmed public reads at Q25 via fastp, called clones via MiXCR and kept in-frame beta chains. Duplicate CDR3 protein sequences are folded into a single record with the most common DNA and genes. TCRdb's processing, not the authors', yielded these V and J calls. The sample records 15,000 to 20,000 distinct CDR3 sequences, 7.5% of which are singletons. In total, the top ten clones hold approximately 25% of the sample.

This specimen's time point label, per the study, means: sample taken at primary tumor resection. The donors were 70 or so patients from the lung TRACERx cohort who had early-stage, untreated non-small cell lung cancer. For TCR sequencing, whole RNA was extracted from tumor and nontumor lung tissue, or from cryopreserved PBMC samples, and no cell sorting was done. Only patients for whom sufficient RNA was available from at least two tumor regions were selected for TCR sequencing. A lung pathologist reviewed the tumor and adjacent nontumor lung specimens before the specimens were selected. The chain joins TRBV6-5 to TRBJ1-1, with no confident D gene call. Specimen: lung tumor tissue, collected at surgery. This TCR was sampled from a male donor with early-stage non-small cell lung cancer. The encoded CDR3 is CASSYSVQTEAFF. The sequence in DNA is TGTGCCAGCAGTTACTCTGTCCAAACTGAAGCTTTCTTT.